This T cell receptor (beta chain) came from a study of T cell responses to AZD1222 COVID-19 vaccine. Study-level findings and limits: The number of AZD1222 recipients seropositive at baseline was only five or six.

Some clones are missing from TCRdb's copy, which holds only in-frame ones; the method was immunoSEQ multiplex PCR. This table has about 120,000 clones, about 86% appearing once. The CDR3 totals 15 residues. In germline, CDR1 is LNHDA, CDR2 SQIVND (reference sequence). V was pared by 1 base and J by 4 bases, with 11 bases between. On this clone: Its antigen is still unknown.

The receptor's source is an adult who received the AZD1222 COVID-19 vaccine. Sequences were derived from peripheral blood, sampled 28 days after the second AZD1222 dose. The genes are TRBV19 and TRBJ2-1; D possibly corresponds to TRBD2 (5 bases). The CDR3, as DNA: TGTGCCAGTAGTATAGGGACGGGAAATTACAATGAGCAGTTCTTC. Protein: CASSIGTGNYNEQFF.